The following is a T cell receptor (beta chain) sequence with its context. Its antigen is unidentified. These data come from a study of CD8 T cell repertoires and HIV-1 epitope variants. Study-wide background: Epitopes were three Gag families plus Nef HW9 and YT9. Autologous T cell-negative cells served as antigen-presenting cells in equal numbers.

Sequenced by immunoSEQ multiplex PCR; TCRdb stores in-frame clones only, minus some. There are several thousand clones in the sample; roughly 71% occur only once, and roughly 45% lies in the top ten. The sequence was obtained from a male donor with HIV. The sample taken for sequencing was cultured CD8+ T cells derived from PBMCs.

CDR3 sequence (DNA): TGTGCCAGCAGGATCGCGGGGATCGGGGATACGCAGTATTTT. Encoded protein: CASRIAGIGDTQYF. The chain uses TRBV2 and TRBJ2-3, with D maybe TRBD2 (6 bases). V was cut by 6 bases and J by 6 bases, with 16 bases left in between. Looked up from germline, CDR1 is SNHLY and CDR2 is FYNNEI. The CDR3 contains 14 residues.